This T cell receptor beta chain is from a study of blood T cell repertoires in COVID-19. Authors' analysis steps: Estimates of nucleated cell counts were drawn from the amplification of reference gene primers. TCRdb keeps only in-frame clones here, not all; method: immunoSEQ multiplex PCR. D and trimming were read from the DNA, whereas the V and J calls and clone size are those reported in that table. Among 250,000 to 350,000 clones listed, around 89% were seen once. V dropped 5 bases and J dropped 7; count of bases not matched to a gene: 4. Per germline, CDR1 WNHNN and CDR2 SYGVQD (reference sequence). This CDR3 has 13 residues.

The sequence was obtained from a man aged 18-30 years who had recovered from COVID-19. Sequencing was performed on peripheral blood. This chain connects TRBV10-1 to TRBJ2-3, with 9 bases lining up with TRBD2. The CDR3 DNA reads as TGCGCCAGCAGTTCCGGACTAGCGAATACGCAGTATTTT. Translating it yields CASSSGLANTQYF.